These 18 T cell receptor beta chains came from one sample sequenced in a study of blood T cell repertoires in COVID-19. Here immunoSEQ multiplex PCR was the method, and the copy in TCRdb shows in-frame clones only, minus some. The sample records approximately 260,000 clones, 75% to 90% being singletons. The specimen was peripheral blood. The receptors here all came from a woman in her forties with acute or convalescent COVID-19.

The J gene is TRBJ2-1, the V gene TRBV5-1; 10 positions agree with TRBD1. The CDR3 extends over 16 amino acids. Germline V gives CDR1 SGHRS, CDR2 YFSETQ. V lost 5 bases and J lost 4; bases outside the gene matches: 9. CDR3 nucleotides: TGCGCCAGCAGGAGGGAGGGACAGGGGCGTTACAATGAGCAGTTCTTC. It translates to CASRREGQGRYNEQFF. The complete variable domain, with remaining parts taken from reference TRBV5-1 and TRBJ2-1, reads KAGVTQTPRYLIKTRGQQVTLSCSPISGHRSVSWYQQTPGQGLQFLFEYFSETQRNKGNFPGRFSGRQFSNSRSEMNVSTLELGDSALYLCASRREGQGRYNEQFFGPGTRLTVL.

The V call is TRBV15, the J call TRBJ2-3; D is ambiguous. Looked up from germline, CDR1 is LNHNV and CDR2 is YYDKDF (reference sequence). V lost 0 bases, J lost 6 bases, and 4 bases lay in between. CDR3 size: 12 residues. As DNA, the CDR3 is TGTGCCACCAGCAGAGATCCGGATACGCAGTATTTT. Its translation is CATSRDPDTQYF.

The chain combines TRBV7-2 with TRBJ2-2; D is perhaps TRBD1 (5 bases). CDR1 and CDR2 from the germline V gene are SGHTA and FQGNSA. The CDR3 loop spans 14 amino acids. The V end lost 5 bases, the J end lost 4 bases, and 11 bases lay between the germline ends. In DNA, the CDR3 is TGTGCCAGCAGCGACCTCAGGGTCACCGGGGAGCTGTTTTTT. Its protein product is CASSDLRVTGELFF.

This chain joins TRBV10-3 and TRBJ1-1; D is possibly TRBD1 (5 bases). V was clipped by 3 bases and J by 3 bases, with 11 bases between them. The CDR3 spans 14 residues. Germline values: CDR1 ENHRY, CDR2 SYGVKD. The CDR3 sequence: CAISDLGGDTEAFF. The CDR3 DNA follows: TGTGCCATCAGTGACCTGGGGGGGGACACTGAAGCTTTCTTT.

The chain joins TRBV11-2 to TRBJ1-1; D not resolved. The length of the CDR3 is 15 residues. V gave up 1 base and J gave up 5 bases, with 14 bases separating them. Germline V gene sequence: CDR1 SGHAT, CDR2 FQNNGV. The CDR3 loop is CASSLVLVVETEAFF. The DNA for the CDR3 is TGTGCCAGCAGCTTAGTTCTGGTGGTAGAAACTGAAGCTTTCTTT.

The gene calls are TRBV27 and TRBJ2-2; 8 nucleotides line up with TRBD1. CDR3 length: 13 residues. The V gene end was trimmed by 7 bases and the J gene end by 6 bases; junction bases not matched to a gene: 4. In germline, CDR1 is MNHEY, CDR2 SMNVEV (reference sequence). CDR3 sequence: CASTDRGAGELFF. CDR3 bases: TGTGCCAGCACCGACAGGGGAGCCGGGGAGCTGTTTTTT.

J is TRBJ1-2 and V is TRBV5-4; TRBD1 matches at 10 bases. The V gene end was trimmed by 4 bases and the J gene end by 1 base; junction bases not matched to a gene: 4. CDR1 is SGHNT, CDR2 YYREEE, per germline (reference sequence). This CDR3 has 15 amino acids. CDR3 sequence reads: CASSPGDRGNYGYTF. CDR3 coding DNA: TGTGCCAGCAGCCCGGGGGACAGGGGTAACTATGGCTACACCTTC. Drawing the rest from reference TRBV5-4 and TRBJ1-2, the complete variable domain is ETGVTQSPTHLIKTRGQQVTLRCSSQSGHNTVSWYQQALGQGPQFIFQYYREEENGRGNFPPRFSGLQFPNYSSELNVNALELDDSALYLCASSPGDRGNYGYTFGSGTRLTVV.

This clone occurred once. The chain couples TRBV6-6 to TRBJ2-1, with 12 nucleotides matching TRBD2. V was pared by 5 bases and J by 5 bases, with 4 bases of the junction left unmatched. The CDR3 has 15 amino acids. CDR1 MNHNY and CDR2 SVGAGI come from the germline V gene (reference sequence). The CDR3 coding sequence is TGTGCCAGCAGTAGACTAGCGGGGGCCAACAATGAGCAGTTCTTC. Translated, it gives CASSRLAGANNEQFF.

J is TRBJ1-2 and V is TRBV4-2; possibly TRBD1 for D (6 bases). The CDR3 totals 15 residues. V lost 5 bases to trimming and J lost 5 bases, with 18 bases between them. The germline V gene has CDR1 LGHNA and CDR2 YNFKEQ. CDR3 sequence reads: CASSKWNREGYGYTF. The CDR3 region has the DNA TGTGCCAGCAGCAAATGGAACAGGGAGGGGTATGGCTACACCTTC.

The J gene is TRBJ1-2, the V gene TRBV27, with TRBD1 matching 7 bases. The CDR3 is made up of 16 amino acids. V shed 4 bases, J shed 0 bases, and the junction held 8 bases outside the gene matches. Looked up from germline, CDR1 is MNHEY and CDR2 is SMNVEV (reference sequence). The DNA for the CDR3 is TGTGCCAGCAGTTCCTGGGGACAGCCTTCTAACTATGGCTACACCTTC. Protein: CASSSWGQPSNYGYTF.

This chain's CDR3 is CASSSLNEKLFF. CDR3 nucleotides: TGTGCCAGCAGTTCCCTTAATGAAAAACTGTTTTTT. J is TRBJ1-4 and V is TRBV6-6, with D unresolved. The germline V gene has CDR1 MNHNY and CDR2 SVGAGI (reference sequence). The CDR3 covers 12 residues. Deletions cut 4 bases from V and 4 bases from J, with 4 bases between.

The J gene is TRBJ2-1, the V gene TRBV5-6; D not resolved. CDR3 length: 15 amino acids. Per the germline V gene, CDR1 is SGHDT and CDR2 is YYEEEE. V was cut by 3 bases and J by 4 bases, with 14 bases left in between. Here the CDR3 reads CASSYQVGLYNEQFF. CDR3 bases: TGTGCCAGCAGCTATCAGGTTGGCCTTTACAATGAGCAGTTCTTC.

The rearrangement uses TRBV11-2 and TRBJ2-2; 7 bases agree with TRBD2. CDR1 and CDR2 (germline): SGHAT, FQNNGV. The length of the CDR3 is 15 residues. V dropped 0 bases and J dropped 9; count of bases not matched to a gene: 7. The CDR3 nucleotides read TGTGCCAGCAGCTTAGAACCAGGGAGGGGCCGGGAGCTGTTTTTT. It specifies CASSLEPGRGRELFF. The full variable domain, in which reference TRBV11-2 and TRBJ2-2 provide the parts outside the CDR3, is EAGVAQSPRYKIIEKRQSVAFWCNPISGHATLYWYQQILGQGPKLLIQFQNNGVVDDSQLPKDRFSAERLKGVDSTLKIQPAKLEDSAVYLCASSLEPGRGRELFFGEGSRLTVL.

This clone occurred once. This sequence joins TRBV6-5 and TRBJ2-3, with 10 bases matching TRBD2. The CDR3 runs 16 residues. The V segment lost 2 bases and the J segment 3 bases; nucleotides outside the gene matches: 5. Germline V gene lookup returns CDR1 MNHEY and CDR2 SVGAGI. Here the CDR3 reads CASSYRLAGPTDTQYF. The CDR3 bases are TGTGCCAGCAGTTACCGACTAGCGGGCCCAACAGATACGCAGTATTTT.

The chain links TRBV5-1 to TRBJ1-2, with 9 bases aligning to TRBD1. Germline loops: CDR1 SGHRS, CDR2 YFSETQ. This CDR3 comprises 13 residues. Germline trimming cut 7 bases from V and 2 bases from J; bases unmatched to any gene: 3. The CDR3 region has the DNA TGCGCCAGCTTCGGGACAGGGAACTATGGCTACACCTTC. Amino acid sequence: CASFGTGNYGYTF. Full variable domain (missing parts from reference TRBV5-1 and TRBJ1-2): KAGVTQTPRYLIKTRGQQVTLSCSPISGHRSVSWYQQTPGQGLQFLFEYFSETQRNKGNFPGRFSGRQFSNSRSEMNVSTLELGDSALYLCASFGTGNYGYTFGSGTRLTVV.

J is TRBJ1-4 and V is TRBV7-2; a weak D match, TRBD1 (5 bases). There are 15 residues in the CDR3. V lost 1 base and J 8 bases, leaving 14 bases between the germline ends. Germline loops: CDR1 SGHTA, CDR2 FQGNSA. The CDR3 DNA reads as TGTGCCAGCAGCTTAGGACAGTGGCCCCGCGAAAAACTGTTTTTT. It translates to CASSLGQWPREKLFF.

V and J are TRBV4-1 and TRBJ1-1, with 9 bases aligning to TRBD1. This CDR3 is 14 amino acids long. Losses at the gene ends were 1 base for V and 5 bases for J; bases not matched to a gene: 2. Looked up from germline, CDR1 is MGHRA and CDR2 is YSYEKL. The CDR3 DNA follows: TGCGCCAGCAGCCAAGTACAGGGGGCGACTGAAGCTTTCTTT. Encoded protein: CASSQVQGATEAFF.

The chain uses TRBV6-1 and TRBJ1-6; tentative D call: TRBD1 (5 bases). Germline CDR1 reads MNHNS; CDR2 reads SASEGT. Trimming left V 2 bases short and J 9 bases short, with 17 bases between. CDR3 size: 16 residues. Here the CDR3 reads CASSERAGLTRSPLHF. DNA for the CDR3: TGTGCCAGCAGTGAAAGGGCAGGGCTGACGCGTTCACCCCTCCACTTT.